These 13 T cell receptor beta chains were all obtained from the same sample, sequenced in a study of T cells in Graves' hyperthyroidism and ophthalmopathy. RNA transcripts provided the source from which TCR beta CDR3 regions were amplified. The HTBI primer set drove a first-round RT-PCR of the TCR CDR3. Each CDR3 protein gets one entry after TCRdb re-called the multiplex PCR reads with MiXCR. The table includes roughly 500,000 distinct CDR3 sequences, about 45% detected once. Sequencing was done on a sample of peripheral blood or thyroid tissue (not recorded which). Source of these receptors: an adult woman with Graves' disease, either hyperthyroidism or ophthalmopathy (not recorded which).

This clonotype has ten or more counts. This chain uses TRBV5-4 with TRBJ2-6; D not certain. The V and J ends lost 4 bases and 2 bases respectively, with 10 bases between them. This CDR3 has 15 residues. Germline loops: CDR1 SGHNT, CDR2 YYREEE (reference sequence). This CDR3 reads CASSPLKAGANVLTF. DNA of the CDR3: TGTGCCAGCAGCCCCTTGAAGGCTGGGGCCAACGTCCTGACTTTC. Supplemented by reference TRBV5-4 and TRBJ2-6, the full variable domain reads ETGVTQSPTHLIKTRGQQVTLRCSSQSGHNTVSWYQQALGQGPQFIFQYYREEENGRGNFPPRFSGLQFPNYSSELNVNALELDDSALYLCASSPLKAGANVLTFGAGSRLTVL.

This clonotype came up many times. The chain has TRBV20-1 and TRBJ1-4; TRBD1 might be the D (6 bases). The germline CDR1 and CDR2 sequences are DFQATT and SNEGSKA (reference sequence). V dropped 3 bases and J dropped 8 bases, with 10 bases sitting between them. The CDR3 is 12 residues long. The CDR3, as DNA: TGCAGTGCTAGCCCTCAGGGGGAAAAACTGTTTTTT. As protein: CSASPQGEKLFF.

The chain carries TRBV11-2 and TRBJ2-7; D is possibly TRBD1 (5 bases). CDR3 length: 15 amino acids. Germline V gene lookup returns CDR1 SGHAT and CDR2 FQNNGV. V was cut by 5 bases and J by 1 base, with 15 bases left in between. CDR3 DNA sequence: TGTGCCAGCAGCCGAAACCATCAGGGTTCCTACGAGCAGTACTTC. Amino acid sequence: CASSRNHQGSYEQYF. Filled out from reference TRBV11-2 and TRBJ2-7, the complete variable domain reads EAGVAQSPRYKIIEKRQSVAFWCNPISGHATLYWYQQILGQGPKLLIQFQNNGVVDDSQLPKDRFSAERLKGVDSTLKIQPAKLEDSAVYLCASSRNHQGSYEQYFGPGTRLTVT.

The chain combines TRBV29-1 with TRBJ1-3; no clear D gene. Germline CDR1 is SQVTM and CDR2 is ANQGSEA. The CDR3 has 13 amino acids. Trimming pared 2 bases from V and 0 bases from J, leaving 5 bases between. The CDR3 DNA sequence: TGCAGCGTTGAAAAACGCTCTGGAAACACCATATATTTT. This translates into CSVEKRSGNTIYF.

This clonotype showed up many times. The chain has TRBV10-3 and TRBJ1-1; D may be TRBD1 (6 bases). V shed 6 bases and J shed 5 bases, with 16 bases lying between them. Germline V gene lookup returns CDR1 ENHRY and CDR2 SYGVKD. The length of the CDR3 is 14 residues. Here the CDR3 DNA reads TGTGCCATCAGGCCGGGACAACCAAGGACTGAAGCTTTCTTT. Its protein product is CAIRPGQPRTEAFF.

This clonotype was recorded many times. The chain combines TRBV9 with TRBJ2-7; D gene ambiguous. There are 15 residues in the CDR3. Trimming took off 4 bases at V and 3 bases at J, with 17 bases between the two ends. Germline V CDR1 and CDR2: SGDLS, YYNGEE. Here the CDR3 reads CASSPQEATLYEQYF. The CDR3 DNA is TGTGCCAGCAGCCCTCAAGAGGCGACACTCTACGAGCAGTACTTC.

This chain uses TRBV28 with TRBJ1-5; no definite D call. The V end was cut by 6 bases, the J end by 7 bases, with 13 bases between. Germline CDR1 is MDHEN and CDR2 is SYDVKM. The CDR3 spans 13 residues. This CDR3 is CASRIDARQPQHF. For the CDR3, the DNA is TGTGCCAGCAGGATCGACGCGAGACAGCCCCAGCATTTT.

This clonotype was counted only a few times. The chain has TRBV29-1 and TRBJ2-7, with 10 bases identical to TRBD1. V shed 4 bases and J 4 bases; nucleotides not matched to a gene: 4. This CDR3 has 13 residues. The V gene's germline CDR1 is SQVTM and CDR2 ANQGSEA. CDR3 sequence: CSVGEGQGYEQYF. The DNA for the CDR3 is TGCAGCGTTGGGGAGGGACAGGGGTACGAGCAGTACTTC.

The V and J genes are TRBV29-1 and TRBJ2-7; TRBD1 matches 12 bases. Germline loops: CDR1 SQVTM, CDR2 ANQGSEA. The CDR3 extends over 14 amino acids. The junction had 3 bases not matched to a gene; V was cut back by 4 bases and J by 2 bases. The CDR3 region has the DNA TGCAGCGTTGTCCGGGACAGGGGGCCCTACGAGCAGTACTTC. The encoded protein is CSVVRDRGPYEQYF.

The chain has TRBV19 and TRBJ1-1; tentative D call: TRBD1 (5 bases). This CDR3 has 13 residues. The ends were cut back, 9 bases at V and 4 bases at J, with 15 bases in the middle. Germline V gene data show CDR1 as LNHDA and CDR2 as SQIVND (reference sequence). CDR3 amino acids: CASSRAPGTEAFF. DNA of the CDR3: TGTGCCAGCAGCAGGGCTCCGGGCACTGAAGCTTTCTTT.

The sample holds a few counts of this clonotype. The V call is TRBV20-1, the J call TRBJ2-7; D gene ambiguous. The CDR3 covers 11 residues. Per germline, CDR1 DFQATT and CDR2 SNEGSKA (reference sequence). V was cut by 0 bases and J by 9 bases, with 9 bases left in between. CDR3 DNA: TGCAGTGCTAGAGATAGAGTCGGGCAGTACTTC. Translated: CSARDRVGQYF.

This clonotype was counted only a few times. This clone may be a read error of a much larger clone one base away. The chain joins TRBV5-1 to TRBJ1-2; D possibly corresponds to TRBD1 (5 bases). The germline V gene encodes CDR1 SGHRS and CDR2 YFSETQ. Deletions cut 2 bases from V and 8 bases from J, with 13 bases between. There are 13 residues in the CDR3. This CDR3 is CASSFSSDSGYTF. The DNA of the CDR3 is TGCGCCAGCAGCTTCTCTAGCGACAGCGGCTACACCTTC.

The chain employs TRBV29-1 and TRBJ2-7; 11 bases map to TRBD2. The germline V gene encodes CDR1 SQVTM and CDR2 ANQGSEA. V gave up 8 bases and J gave up 5 bases; unmatched junction bases: 5. There are 12 residues in the CDR3. This chain's CDR3 is CSSGLAVHEQYF. In DNA form, the CDR3 reads TGCAGCTCGGGACTAGCGGTACACGAGCAGTACTTC.